This entry lists 2 T cell receptor beta chains sequenced from one sample in a study of blood T cell repertoires in COVID-19. This table comes from immunoSEQ multiplex PCR, and its TCRdb copy is limited to in-frame clones, with some not included. The sample includes about 66,000 clones, nearly 90% seen only once; the top ten take roughly 1.4%. Sequencing was done on a sample of peripheral blood. Receptors originate from a man aged 60 to 75 with acute or convalescent COVID-19.

This clone has a single count. V usage is TRBV2 and J usage is TRBJ2-7, with 7 bases aligning to TRBD2. Losses at the gene ends were 6 bases for V and 2 bases for J; bases not matched to a gene: 7. There are 14 residues in the CDR3. Germline lookup yields CDR1 SNHLY and CDR2 FYNNEI. The CDR3 reads CASSLGLVTYEQYF. Here the CDR3 DNA reads TGTGCCAGCAGCTTAGGACTAGTAACCTACGAGCAGTACTTC.

V gene TRBV18 combines with J gene TRBJ1-4; possibly TRBD1 for D (6 bases). Trimming stripped 4 bases from V and 4 bases from J, with 10 bases between. Per the germline V gene, CDR1 is KGHSH and CDR2 is LQKENI. The CDR3 has 14 residues. The CDR3 nucleotides read TGTGCCAGCTCACTTCGACAGGATAATGAAAAACTGTTTTTT. Amino acids: CASSLRQDNEKLFF. Based on the CDR3 plus reference TRBV18 and TRBJ1-4, the full variable domain is NAGVMQNPRHLVRRRGQEARLRCSPMKGHSHVYWYRQLPEEGLKFMVYLQKENIIDESGMPKERFSAEFPKEGPSILRIQQVVRGDSAAYFCASSLRQDNEKLFFGSGTQLSVL.